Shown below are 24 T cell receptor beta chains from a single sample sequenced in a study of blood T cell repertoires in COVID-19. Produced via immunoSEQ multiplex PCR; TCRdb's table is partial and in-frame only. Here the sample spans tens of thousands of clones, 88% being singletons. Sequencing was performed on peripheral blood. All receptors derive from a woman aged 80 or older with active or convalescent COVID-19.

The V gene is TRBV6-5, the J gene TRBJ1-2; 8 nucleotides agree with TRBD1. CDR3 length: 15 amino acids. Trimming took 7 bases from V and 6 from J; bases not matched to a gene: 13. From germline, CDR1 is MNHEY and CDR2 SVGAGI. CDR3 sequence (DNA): TGTGCCAGCACCTTGGGGACAGGATATTCTGATGGCTACACCTTC. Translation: CASTLGTGYSDGYTF.

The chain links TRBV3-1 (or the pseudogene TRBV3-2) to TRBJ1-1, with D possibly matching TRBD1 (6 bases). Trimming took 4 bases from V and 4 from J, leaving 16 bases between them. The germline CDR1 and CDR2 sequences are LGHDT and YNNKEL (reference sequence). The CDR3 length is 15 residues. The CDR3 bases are TGTGCCAGCAGCCTCCACAGGGTGCGTCTCACTGAAGCTTTCTTT. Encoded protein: CASSLHRVRLTEAFF.

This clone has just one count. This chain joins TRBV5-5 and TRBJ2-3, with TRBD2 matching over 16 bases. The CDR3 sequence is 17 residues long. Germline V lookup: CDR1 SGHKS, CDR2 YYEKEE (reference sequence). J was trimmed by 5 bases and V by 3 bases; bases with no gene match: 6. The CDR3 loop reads CASSSGTSGGAVDTQYF. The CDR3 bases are TGTGCCAGCAGCTCCGGGACTAGCGGGGGGGCTGTAGATACGCAGTATTTT.

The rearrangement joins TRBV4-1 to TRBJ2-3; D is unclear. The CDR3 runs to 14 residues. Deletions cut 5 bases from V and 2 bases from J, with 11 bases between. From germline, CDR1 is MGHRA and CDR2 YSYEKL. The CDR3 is CASSIGSHTDTQYF. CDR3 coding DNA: TGCGCCAGCAGCATCGGGTCCCACACAGATACGCAGTATTTT.

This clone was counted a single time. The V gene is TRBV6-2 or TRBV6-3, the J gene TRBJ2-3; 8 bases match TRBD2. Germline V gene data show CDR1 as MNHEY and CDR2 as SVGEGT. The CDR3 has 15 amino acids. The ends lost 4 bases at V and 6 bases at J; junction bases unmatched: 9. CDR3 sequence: CASSWSAGDEDTQYF. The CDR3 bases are TGTGCCAGCAGTTGGTCAGCGGGAGATGAGGATACGCAGTATTTT.

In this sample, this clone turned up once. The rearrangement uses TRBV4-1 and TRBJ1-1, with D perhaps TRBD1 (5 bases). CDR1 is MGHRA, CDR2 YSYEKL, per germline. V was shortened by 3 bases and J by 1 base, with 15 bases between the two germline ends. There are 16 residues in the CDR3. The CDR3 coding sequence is TGCGCCAGCAGCCACGTCAGGGATCTTGGGAACACTGAAGCTTTCTTT. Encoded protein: CASSHVRDLGNTEAFF.

CDR3 in DNA: TGTGCCAGCAGCTCGCAGACTAGCGGGCAAGAGACCCAGTACTTC. Translated, it gives CASSSQTSGQETQYF. This chain uses TRBV5-4 with TRBJ2-5; 10 bases are shared with TRBD2. This CDR3 spans 15 amino acids. CDR1 is SGHNT, CDR2 YYREEE, per germline (reference sequence). V lost 3 bases, J lost 2 bases, and 4 bases stayed unmatched.

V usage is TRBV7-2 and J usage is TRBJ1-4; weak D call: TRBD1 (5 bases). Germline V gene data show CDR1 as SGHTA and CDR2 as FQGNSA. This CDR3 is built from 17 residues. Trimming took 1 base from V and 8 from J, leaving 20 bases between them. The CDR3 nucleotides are TGTGCCAGCAGCTTAGAAGCAGGGCGCTGGAAAGGGGAAAAACTGTTTTTT. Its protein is CASSLEAGRWKGEKLFF.

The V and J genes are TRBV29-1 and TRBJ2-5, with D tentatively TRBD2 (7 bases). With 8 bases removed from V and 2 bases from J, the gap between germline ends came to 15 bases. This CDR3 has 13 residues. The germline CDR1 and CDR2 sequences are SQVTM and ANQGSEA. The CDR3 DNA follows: TGCAGCCCCGACGAGGGGGGGCAAGAGACCCAGTACTTC. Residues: CSPDEGGQETQYF.

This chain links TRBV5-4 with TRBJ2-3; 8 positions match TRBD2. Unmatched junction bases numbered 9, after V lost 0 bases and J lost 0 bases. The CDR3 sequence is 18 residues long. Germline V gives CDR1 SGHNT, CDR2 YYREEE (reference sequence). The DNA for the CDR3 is TGTGCCAGCAGCTTGGCAGTTGGCGGGGGGATTAGCACAGATACGCAGTATTTT. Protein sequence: CASSLAVGGGISTDTQYF.

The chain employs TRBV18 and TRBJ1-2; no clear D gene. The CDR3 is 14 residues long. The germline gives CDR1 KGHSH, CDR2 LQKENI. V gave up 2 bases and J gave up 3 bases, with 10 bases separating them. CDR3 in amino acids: CASSPERADYGYTF. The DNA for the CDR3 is TGTGCCAGCTCACCAGAGAGGGCGGACTATGGCTACACCTTC.

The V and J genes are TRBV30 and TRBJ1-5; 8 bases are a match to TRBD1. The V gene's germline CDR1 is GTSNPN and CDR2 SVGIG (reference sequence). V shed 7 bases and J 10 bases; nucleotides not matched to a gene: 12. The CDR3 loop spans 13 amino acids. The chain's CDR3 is CASAGQGSRPQHF. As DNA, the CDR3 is TGTGCCTCAGCCGGACAGGGAAGTAGACCCCAGCATTTT.

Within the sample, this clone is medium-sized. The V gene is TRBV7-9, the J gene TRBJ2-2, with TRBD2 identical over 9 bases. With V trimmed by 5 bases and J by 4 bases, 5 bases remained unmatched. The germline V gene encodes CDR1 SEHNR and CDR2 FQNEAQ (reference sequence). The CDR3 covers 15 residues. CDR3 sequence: CASSGGTSPTGELFF. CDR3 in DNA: TGTGCCAGCAGCGGGGGGACTAGCCCCACCGGGGAGCTGTTTTTT.

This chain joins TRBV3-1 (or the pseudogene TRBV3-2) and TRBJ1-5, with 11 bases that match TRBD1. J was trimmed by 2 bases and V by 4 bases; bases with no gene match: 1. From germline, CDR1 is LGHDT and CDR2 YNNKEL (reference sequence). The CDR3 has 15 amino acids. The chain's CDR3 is CASSLGQGGNQPQHF. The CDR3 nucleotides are TGTGCCAGCAGCCTGGGACAGGGGGGCAATCAGCCCCAGCATTTT.

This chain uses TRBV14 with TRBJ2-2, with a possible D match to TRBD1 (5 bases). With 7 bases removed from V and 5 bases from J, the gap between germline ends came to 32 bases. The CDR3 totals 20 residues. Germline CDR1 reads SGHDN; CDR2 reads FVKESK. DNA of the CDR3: TGTGCCAGCAACCAGGATACCCGATTCAGACAGTGGGGTAAGACCGGGGAGCTGTTTTTT. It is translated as CASNQDTRFRQWGKTGELFF.

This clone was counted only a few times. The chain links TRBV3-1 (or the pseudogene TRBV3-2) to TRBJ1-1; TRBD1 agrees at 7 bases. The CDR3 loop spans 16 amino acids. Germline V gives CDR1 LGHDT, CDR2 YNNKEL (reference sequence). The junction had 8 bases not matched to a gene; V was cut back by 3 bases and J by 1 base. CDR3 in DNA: TGTGCCAGCAGCCAGTGGATGGAGGGGGCGAACACTGAAGCTTTCTTT. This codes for CASSQWMEGANTEAFF.

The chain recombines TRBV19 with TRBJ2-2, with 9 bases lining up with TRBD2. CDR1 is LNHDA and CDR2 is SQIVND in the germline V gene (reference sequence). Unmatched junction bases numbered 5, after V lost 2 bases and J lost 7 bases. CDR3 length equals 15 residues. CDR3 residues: CASSIIASGDGELFF. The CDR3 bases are TGTGCCAGTAGTATAATCGCTAGCGGGGACGGGGAGCTGTTTTTT.

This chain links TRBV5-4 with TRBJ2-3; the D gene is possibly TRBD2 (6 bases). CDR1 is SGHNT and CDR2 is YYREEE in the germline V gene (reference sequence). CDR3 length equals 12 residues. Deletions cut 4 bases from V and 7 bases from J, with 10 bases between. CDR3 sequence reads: CASSRDFNTQYF. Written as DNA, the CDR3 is TGTGCCAGCAGCCGGGACTTCAATACGCAGTATTTT.

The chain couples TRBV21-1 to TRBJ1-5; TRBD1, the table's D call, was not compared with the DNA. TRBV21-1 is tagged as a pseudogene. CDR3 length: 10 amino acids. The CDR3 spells CASTGQPQHF. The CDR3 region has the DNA TGTGCCAGCACAGGCCAGCCCCAGCATTTT.

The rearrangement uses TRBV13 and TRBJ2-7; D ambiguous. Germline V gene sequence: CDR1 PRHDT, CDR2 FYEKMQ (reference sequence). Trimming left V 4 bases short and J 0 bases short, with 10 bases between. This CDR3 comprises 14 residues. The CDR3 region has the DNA TGTGCCAGCAGCTACTCAACCGCCTCCTACGAGCAGTACTTC. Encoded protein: CASSYSTASYEQYF.

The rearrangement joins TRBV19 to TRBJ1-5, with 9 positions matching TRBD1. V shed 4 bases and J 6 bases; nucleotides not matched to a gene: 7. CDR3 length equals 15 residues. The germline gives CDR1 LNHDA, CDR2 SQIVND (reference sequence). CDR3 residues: CASSTSGQGFQPQHF. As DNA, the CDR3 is TGTGCCAGTAGTACCTCGGGACAGGGCTTTCAGCCCCAGCATTTT.

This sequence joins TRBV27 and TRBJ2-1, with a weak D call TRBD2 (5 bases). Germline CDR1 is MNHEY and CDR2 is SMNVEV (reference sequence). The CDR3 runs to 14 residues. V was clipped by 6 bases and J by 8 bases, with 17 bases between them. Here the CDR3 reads CASRHFSRSDEQFF. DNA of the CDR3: TGTGCCAGCAGGCATTTCAGCCGTAGCGATGAGCAGTTCTTC.

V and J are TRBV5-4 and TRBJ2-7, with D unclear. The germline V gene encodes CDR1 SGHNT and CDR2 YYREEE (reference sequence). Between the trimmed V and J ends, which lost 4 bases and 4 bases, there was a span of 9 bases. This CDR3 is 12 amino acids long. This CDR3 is CASSQTTYEQYF. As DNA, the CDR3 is TGTGCCAGCAGCCAAACTACTTACGAGCAGTACTTC.

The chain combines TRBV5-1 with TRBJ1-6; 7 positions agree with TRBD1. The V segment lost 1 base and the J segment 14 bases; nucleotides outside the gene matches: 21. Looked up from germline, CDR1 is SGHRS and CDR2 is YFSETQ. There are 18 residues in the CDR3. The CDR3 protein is CASSLRENRGLTLRSLHF. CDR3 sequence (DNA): TGCGCCAGCAGCTTGAGGGAGAACAGGGGCTTAACATTGCGGTCCCTCCACTTT.